Listed here are 22 T cell receptor beta chains from one sample, sequenced in a study of T-cell memory formation after mild COVID-19. TCRdb re-analysed the 5' RACE reads in MiXCR, keeping a single row per CDR3 protein. The data hold roughly 400,000 distinct CDR3 sequences, with 15% to 20% observed a single time. The specimen sequenced was PBMCs or a T cell subset sorted from them (not recorded which). All receptors derive from a man between 18 and 35 years old who had mild COVID-19 (a few samples of this study predate the infection). Cell type and time point are not known.

This clonotype has a handful of counts. The chain joins TRBV10-3 to TRBJ2-5; a weak D match, TRBD1 (5 bases). Per the germline V gene, CDR1 is ENHRY and CDR2 is SYGVKD. V was pared by 0 bases and J by 4 bases, with 9 bases between. This CDR3 is 14 amino acids long. The CDR3: CAISESVQGETQYF. In DNA form, the CDR3 reads TGTGCCATCAGTGAGTCGGTGCAGGGAGAGACCCAGTACTTC.

This sequence joins TRBV5-1 and TRBJ1-2, with 7 bases identical to TRBD1. The ends lost 5 bases at V and 8 bases at J; junction bases unmatched: 21. CDR1 and CDR2 (germline): SGHRS, YFSETQ. The length of the CDR3 is 17 residues. CDR3 amino acids: CASRDIRQGALTRGYTF. Here the CDR3 DNA reads TGCGCCAGCAGAGATATTAGACAGGGCGCTTTGACAAGGGGCTACACCTTC.

This chain's CDR3 is CASSFLLAGGQQETQYF. For the CDR3, the DNA is TGTGCCAGCAGTTTTCTCCTAGCGGGGGGACAACAAGAGACCCAGTACTTC. The genes are TRBV28 and TRBJ2-5, with 11 positions matching TRBD2. Germline CDR1 and CDR2: MDHEN and SYDVKM. The trim removed 3 bases at V and 2 bases at J, leaving 8 bases unmatched. This CDR3 has 17 residues.

This clonotype was picked up a small number of times. J is TRBJ1-1 and V is TRBV6-5, with 7 bases fitting TRBD1. After removal of 7 bases from V and 1 base from J, the junction contained 9 bases not matched to a gene. Germline V gene data show CDR1 as MNHEY and CDR2 as SVGAGI. CDR3 length: 15 residues. CDR3 DNA: TGTGCCAGCATGGATGAGAGGGGGCGGAACACTGAAGCTTTCTTT. Translation gives CASMDERGRNTEAFF.

This clonotype was recorded many times. The chain uses TRBV7-9 and TRBJ2-1, with D hard to call. This CDR3 comprises 14 residues. V lost 5 bases to trimming and J lost 7 bases, with 15 bases between them. In germline, CDR1 is SEHNR, CDR2 FQNEAQ (reference sequence). DNA for the CDR3: TGTGCCAGCAGCCAGCACCGCCTGGGTAATGAGCAGTTCTTC. This codes for CASSQHRLGNEQFF.

This clonotype was counted between two and nine times. This chain connects TRBV6-5 to TRBJ2-7; D unclear. Germline CDR1 MNHEY, CDR2 SVGAGI. CDR3 length: 13 residues. Trimming cost V 2 bases and J 6 bases, with 11 bases left between them. This CDR3 reads CASSYDMSSEQYV. The CDR3 coding sequence is TGTGCCAGCAGTTACGACATGTCGTCCGAGCAGTACGTC.

This clonotype has only a few counts. This chain links TRBV4-1 with TRBJ2-7; D may match TRBD1 or TRBD2 (6 bases each). This CDR3 region has 16 residues. Germline assignment: CDR1 MGHRA and CDR2 YSYEKL. With 0 bases removed from V and 4 bases from J, the gap between germline ends came to 16 bases. CDR3 sequence: CASSQDQGTEHYEQYV. The CDR3, as DNA: TGCGCCAGCAGCCAAGATCAGGGGACTGAGCATTACGAGCAGTACGTC.

This clonotype came up a few times. The chain links TRBV7-9 to TRBJ1-4, with a possible D match to TRBD1 (6 bases). The length of the CDR3 is 15 residues. V lost 6 bases and J lost 7, with 18 bases in between. From germline, CDR1 is SEHNR and CDR2 FQNEAQ (reference sequence). The CDR3 sequence is CASRLTLGAGEKLFF. In DNA, the CDR3 is TGTGCCAGCAGACTCACGTTGGGGGCTGGTGAAAAACTGTTTTTT. The variable domain in full, with the rest retrieved from reference TRBV7-9 and TRBJ1-4, is DTGVSQNPRHKITKRGQNVTFRCDPISEHNRLYWYRQTLGQGPEFLTYFQNEAQLEKSRLLSDRFSAERPKGSFSTLEIQRTEQGDSAMYLCASRLTLGAGEKLFFGSGTQLSVL.

In its sample, this clonotype was seen a few times. The genes are TRBV6-5 and TRBJ1-5; D remains unclear. This CDR3 region has 18 residues. CDR1 and CDR2 (germline): MNHEY, SVGAGI. V gave up 0 bases and J gave up 0 bases, with 15 bases separating them. Here the CDR3 DNA reads TGTGCCAGCAGTTACTCGATCCCAGGTTCGGATAGCAATCAGCCCCAGCATTTT. It encodes CASSYSIPGSDSNQPQHF.

The rearrangement uses TRBV2 and TRBJ1-5, with a tentative D call TRBD1 (6 bases). This CDR3 region has 14 residues. Trimming left V 2 bases short and J 3 bases short, with 8 bases between. Germline values: CDR1 SNHLY, CDR2 FYNNEI. CDR3 in amino acids: CASSERTDNQPQHF. The CDR3 DNA reads TGTGCCAGCAGTGAACGGACAGACAATCAGCCCCAGCATTTT.

This clonotype was counted only a few times. The chain joins TRBV12-3 or TRBV12-4 to TRBJ2-7; D is perhaps TRBD1 (6 bases). This CDR3 spans 15 amino acids. The ends were cut back, 5 bases at V and 5 bases at J, with 19 bases in the middle. The CDR3 loop reads CASSGPTGFQNEQYF. CDR3 DNA: TGTGCCAGCAGTGGCCCCACAGGGTTTCAGAACGAGCAGTACTTC.

V gene TRBV7-2 combines with J gene TRBJ2-3; 8 bases map to TRBD2. Germline CDR1 SGHTA, CDR2 FQGNSA. V shed 2 bases, J shed 2 bases, and the junction held 3 bases outside the gene matches. The CDR3 runs to 15 residues. CDR3 residues: CASSLLGGDTDTQYF. The CDR3 nucleotides read TGTGCCAGCAGCTTACTCGGGGGGGACACAGATACGCAGTATTTT. The complete variable domain, with remaining parts taken from reference TRBV7-2 and TRBJ2-3, reads GAGVSQSPSNKVTEKGKDVELRCDPISGHTALYWYRQSLGQGLEFLIYFQGNSAPDKSGLPSDRFSAERTGGSVSTLTIQRTQQEDSAVYLCASSLLGGDTDTQYFGPGTRLTVL.

The V and J genes are TRBV20-1 and TRBJ2-7; 9 bases match TRBD1. The CDR3 has 13 residues. The V segment lost 4 bases and the J segment 1 base; nucleotides outside the gene matches: 2. CDR1 and CDR2 (germline): DFQATT, SNEGSKA (reference sequence). The CDR3 region has the DNA TGCAGTGCTACCGGGACAGGGTCCTACGAGCAGTACTTC. The encoded protein is CSATGTGSYEQYF.

This clonotype has only a few counts. The V and J genes are TRBV5-6 and TRBJ1-2; D gene uncertain. This CDR3 has 12 amino acids. Trimming stripped 6 bases from V and 8 bases from J, with 14 bases between. CDR1 and CDR2 (germline): SGHDT, YYEEEE. This CDR3 reads CASTVDIRGYTF. For the CDR3, the DNA is TGTGCCAGCACCGTCGACATTCGGGGCTACACCTTC.

V and J are TRBV4-3 and TRBJ2-3; TRBD2 matches at 10 bases. CDR1 is LGHNA and CDR2 is YSLEER in the germline V gene. The length of the CDR3 is 14 residues. Germline trimming cut 10 bases from V and 3 bases from J; bases unmatched to any gene: 7. In nucleotides, the CDR3 is TGCGCCACCGGCTCAGCGGGGGGGACAGATACGCAGTATTTT. Residues: CATGSAGGTDTQYF.

This chain links TRBV29-1 with TRBJ2-1; 9 positions agree with TRBD1. J was trimmed by 1 base and V by 6 bases; bases with no gene match: 7. From germline, CDR1 is SQVTM and CDR2 ANQGSEA. This CDR3 has 15 residues. The CDR3 bases are TGCAGCGTGACCGGACAGGGGAAGTCCTACAATGAGCAGTTCTTC. It specifies CSVTGQGKSYNEQFF.

This clonotype was counted between two and nine times. The V and J genes are TRBV28 and TRBJ2-3; the D gene is possibly TRBD2 (5 bases). The CDR3 covers 15 residues. CDR1 is MDHEN, CDR2 SYDVKM, per germline. Trimming pared 5 bases from V and 1 base from J, leaving 13 bases between. The CDR3 reads CASSPPGRGTDTQYF. CDR3 in DNA: TGTGCCAGCAGTCCCCCGGGAAGGGGCACAGATACGCAGTATTTT.

V is TRBV7-2 and J is TRBJ2-3; D remains unclear. Per germline, CDR1 SGHTA and CDR2 FQGNSA. There are 15 residues in the CDR3. V lost 5 bases to trimming and J lost 1 base, with 13 bases between them. The CDR3 sequence is CASSTAQSGTDTQYF. As DNA, the CDR3 is TGTGCCAGCAGCACAGCGCAGAGCGGCACAGATACGCAGTATTTT. Looking up the rest from reference TRBV7-2 and TRBJ2-3 gives the full variable domain: GAGVSQSPSNKVTEKGKDVELRCDPISGHTALYWYRQSLGQGLEFLIYFQGNSAPDKSGLPSDRFSAERTGGSVSTLTIQRTQQEDSAVYLCASSTAQSGTDTQYFGPGTRLTVL.

This clonotype came up a few times. The chain carries TRBV19 and TRBJ1-1, with unresolved D. There are 11 residues in the CDR3. CDR1 is LNHDA and CDR2 is SQIVND in the germline V gene (reference sequence). Trimming removed 8 bases at V and 4 bases at J, with 8 bases between. The CDR3 coding sequence is TGTGCCAGTCTGAAGAGCACTGAAGCTTTCTTT. Encoded protein: CASLKSTEAFF.

The CDR3 DNA reads as TGTGCCAGCTCACCTCGCGCGGGGGGCCACAATGAGCAGTTCTTC. This encodes CASSPRAGGHNEQFF. J is TRBJ2-1 and V is TRBV18; 8 nucleotides match TRBD2. CDR3 length: 15 amino acids. Unmatched junction bases numbered 6, after V lost 3 bases and J lost 5 bases. Looked up from germline, CDR1 is KGHSH and CDR2 is LQKENI.

This clonotype occurred many times. The rearrangement joins TRBV7-2 to TRBJ2-3; perhaps TRBD1 as D (5 bases). Between the trimmed V and J ends, which lost 8 bases and 2 bases, there was a span of 11 bases. Germline CDR1 and CDR2: SGHTA and FQGNSA. The CDR3 is 13 residues long. CDR3 DNA: TGTGCCAGCCTTTTAGGGGTCACAGATACGCAGTATTTT. This gives the protein CASLLGVTDTQYF.

The gene calls are TRBV7-3 and TRBJ1-1; a weak D match, TRBD1 (6 bases). This CDR3 contains 15 residues. In germline, CDR1 is SGHTA, CDR2 FQGTGA. The V end was cut by 1 base, the J end by 2 bases, with 11 bases between. The CDR3 region has the DNA TGTGCCAGCAGCTTAATGGGGGCTTATAACACTGAAGCTTTCTTT. Translated: CASSLMGAYNTEAFF.